This TCR beta chain was sequenced for a study of cytomegalovirus exposure and HLA in healthy donors. Study findings and constraints: Overall, 164 TCR beta chains were annotated as cytomegalovirus-associated.

Some clones are missing from TCRdb's copy, which holds only in-frame ones; the method was immunoSEQ multiplex PCR. This sample has some 240,000 clones, with roughly 85% found just once. Of note for this clone: Its target is not known.

V trimming: 1 base; J trimming: 9 bases; junction bases outside the gene matches: 5. The CDR3 runs 13 residues. The germline V gene encodes CDR1 MNHNS and CDR2 SASEGT. The sample consisted of PBMCs. The chain joins TRBV6-1 to TRBJ1-1; 7 bases agree with TRBD1. The TCR sequence derives from a woman younger than 30 in good health and CMV-seronegative. CDR3 nucleotides: TGTGCCAGCAGTGAAGGGGAACAGGGGAAAGCTTTCTTT. This encodes CASSEGEQGKAFF.